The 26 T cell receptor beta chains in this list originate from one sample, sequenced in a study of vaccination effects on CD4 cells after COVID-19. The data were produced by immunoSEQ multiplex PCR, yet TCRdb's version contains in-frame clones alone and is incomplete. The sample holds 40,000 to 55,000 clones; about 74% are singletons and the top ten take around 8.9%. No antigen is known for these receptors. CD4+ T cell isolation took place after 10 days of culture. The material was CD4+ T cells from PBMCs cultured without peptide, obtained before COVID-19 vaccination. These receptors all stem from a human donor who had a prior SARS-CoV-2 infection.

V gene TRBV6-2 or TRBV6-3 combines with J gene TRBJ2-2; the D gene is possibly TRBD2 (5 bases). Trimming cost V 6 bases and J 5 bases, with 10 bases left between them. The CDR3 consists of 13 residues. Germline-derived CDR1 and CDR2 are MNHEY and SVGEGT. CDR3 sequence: CASSRTGTGELFF. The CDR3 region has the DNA TGTGCCAGCAGCCGAACGGGGACCGGGGAGCTGTTTTTT.

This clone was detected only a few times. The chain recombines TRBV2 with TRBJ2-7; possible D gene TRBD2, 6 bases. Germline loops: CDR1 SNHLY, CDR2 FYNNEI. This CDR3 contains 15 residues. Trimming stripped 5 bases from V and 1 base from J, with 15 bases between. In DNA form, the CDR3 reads TGTGCCAGCAGTCGGTCCGGGACTCTGTCCTACGAGCAGTACTTC. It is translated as CASSRSGTLSYEQYF.

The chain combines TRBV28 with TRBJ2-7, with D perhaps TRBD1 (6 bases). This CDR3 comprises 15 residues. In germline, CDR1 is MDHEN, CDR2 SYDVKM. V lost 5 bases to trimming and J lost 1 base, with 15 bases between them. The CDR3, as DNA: TGTGCCAGCAGTCCGTCAGGGGATCGATCCTACGAGCAGTACTTC. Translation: CASSPSGDRSYEQYF.

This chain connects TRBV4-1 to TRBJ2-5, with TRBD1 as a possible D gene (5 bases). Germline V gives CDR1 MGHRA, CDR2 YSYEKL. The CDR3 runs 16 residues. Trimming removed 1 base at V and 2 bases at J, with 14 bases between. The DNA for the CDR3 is TGCGCCAGCAGCCAAGCGTTTGGGGCAGCTCAAGAGACCCAGTACTTC. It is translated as CASSQAFGAAQETQYF.

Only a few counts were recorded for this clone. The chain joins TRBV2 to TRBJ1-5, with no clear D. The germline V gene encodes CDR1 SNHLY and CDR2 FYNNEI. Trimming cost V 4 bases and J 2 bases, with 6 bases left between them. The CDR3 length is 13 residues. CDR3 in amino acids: CASSGGGNQPQHF. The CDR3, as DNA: TGTGCCAGCAGTGGGGGAGGCAATCAGCCCCAGCATTTT.

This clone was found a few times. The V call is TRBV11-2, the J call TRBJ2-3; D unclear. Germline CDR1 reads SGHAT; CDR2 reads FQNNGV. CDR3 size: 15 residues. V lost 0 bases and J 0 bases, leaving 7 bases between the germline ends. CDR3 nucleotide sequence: TGTGCCAGCAGCTTAGATTTACGGAGCACAGATACGCAGTATTTT. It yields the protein CASSLDLRSTDTQYF.

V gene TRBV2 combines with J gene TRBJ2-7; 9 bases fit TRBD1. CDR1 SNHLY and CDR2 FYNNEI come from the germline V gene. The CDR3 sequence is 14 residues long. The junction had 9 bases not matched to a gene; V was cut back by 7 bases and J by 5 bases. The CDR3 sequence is CASIGTGLSDEQYF. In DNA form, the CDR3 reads TGTGCCAGCATAGGGACAGGGCTTTCCGACGAGCAGTACTTC.

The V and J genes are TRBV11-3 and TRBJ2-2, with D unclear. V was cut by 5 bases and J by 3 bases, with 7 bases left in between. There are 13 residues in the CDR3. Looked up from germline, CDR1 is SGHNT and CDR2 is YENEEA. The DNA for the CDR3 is TGTGCCAGCAGCCAACCGGACACCGGGGAGCTGTTTTTT. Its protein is CASSQPDTGELFF. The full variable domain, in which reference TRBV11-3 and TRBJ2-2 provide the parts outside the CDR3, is EAGVVQSPRYKIIEKKQPVAFWCNPISGHNTLYWYLQNLGQGPELLIRYENEEAVDDSQLPKDRFSAERLKGVDSTLKIQPAELGDSAVYLCASSQPDTGELFFGEGSRLTVL.

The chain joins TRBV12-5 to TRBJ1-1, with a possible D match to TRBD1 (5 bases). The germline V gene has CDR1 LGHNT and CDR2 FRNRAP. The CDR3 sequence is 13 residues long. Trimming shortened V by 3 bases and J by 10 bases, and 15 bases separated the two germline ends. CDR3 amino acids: CASGFPGPGGAFF. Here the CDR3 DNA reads TGTGCTAGTGGTTTCCCGGGGCCCGGCGGAGCTTTCTTT.

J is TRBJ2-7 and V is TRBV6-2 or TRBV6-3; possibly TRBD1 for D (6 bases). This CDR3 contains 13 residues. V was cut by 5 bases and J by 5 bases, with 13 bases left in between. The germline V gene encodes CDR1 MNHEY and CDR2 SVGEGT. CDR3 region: CASSILRGHEQYF. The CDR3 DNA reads TGTGCCAGCAGTATTCTCAGGGGCCACGAGCAGTACTTC.

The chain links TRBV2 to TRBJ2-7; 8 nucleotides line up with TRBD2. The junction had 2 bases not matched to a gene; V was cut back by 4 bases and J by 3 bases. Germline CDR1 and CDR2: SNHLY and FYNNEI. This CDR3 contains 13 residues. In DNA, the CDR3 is TGTGCCAGCAGTGGGGGACTAGGCTACGAGCAGTACTTC. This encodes CASSGGLGYEQYF.

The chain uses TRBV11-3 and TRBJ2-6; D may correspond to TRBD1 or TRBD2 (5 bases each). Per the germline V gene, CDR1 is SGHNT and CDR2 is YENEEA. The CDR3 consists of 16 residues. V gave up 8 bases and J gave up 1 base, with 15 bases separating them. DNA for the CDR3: TGTGCCAGCTACGGGACGCAGTCGTCTGGGGCCAACGTCCTGACTTTC. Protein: CASYGTQSSGANVLTF.

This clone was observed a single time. The CDR3 region has the DNA TGTGCCAGCAGCTGGATCGGCGGGACTAGCGGGAAGCAGTTCTTC. This encodes CASSWIGGTSGKQFF. The rearrangement links TRBV11-3 to TRBJ2-1; 13 positions match TRBD2. Germline trimming cut 4 bases from V and 11 bases from J; bases unmatched to any gene: 8. Germline V gene data show CDR1 as SGHNT and CDR2 as YENEEA. This CDR3 comprises 15 residues.

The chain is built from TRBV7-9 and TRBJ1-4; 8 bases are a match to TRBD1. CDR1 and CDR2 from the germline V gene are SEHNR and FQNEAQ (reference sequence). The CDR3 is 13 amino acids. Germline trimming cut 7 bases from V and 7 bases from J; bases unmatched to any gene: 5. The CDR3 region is CASTGQGGEKLFF. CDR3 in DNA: TGTGCCAGCACCGGACAGGGTGGTGAAAAACTGTTTTTT.

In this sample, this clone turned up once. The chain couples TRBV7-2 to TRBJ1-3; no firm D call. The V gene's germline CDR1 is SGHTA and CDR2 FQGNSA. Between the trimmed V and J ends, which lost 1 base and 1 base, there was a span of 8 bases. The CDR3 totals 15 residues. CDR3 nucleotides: TGTGCCAGCAGCTTAGTGGCAGTGTCTGGAAACACCATATATTTT. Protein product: CASSLVAVSGNTIYF. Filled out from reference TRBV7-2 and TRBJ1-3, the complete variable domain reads GAGVSQSPSNKVTEKGKDVELRCDPISGHTALYWYRQSLGQGLEFLIYFQGNSAPDKSGLPSDRFSAERTGGSVSTLTIQRTQQEDSAVYLCASSLVAVSGNTIYFGEGSWLTVV.

The CDR3 DNA reads as TGTGCCACCAGCAGAGAGATAGGGGAGGCTGCCTACAATGAGCAGTTCTTC. Translation: CATSREIGEAAYNEQFF. The J gene is TRBJ2-1, the V gene TRBV15, with D tentatively TRBD2 (6 bases). Germline V gives CDR1 LNHNV, CDR2 YYDKDF (reference sequence). Between the trimmed V and J ends, which lost 0 bases and 2 bases, there was a span of 14 bases. The CDR3 has 17 residues.

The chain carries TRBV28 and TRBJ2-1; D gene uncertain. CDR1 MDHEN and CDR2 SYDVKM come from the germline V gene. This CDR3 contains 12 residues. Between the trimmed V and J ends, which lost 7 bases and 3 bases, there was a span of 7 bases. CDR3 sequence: CASTPGYNEQFF. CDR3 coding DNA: TGTGCCAGCACCCCGGGCTACAATGAGCAGTTCTTC.

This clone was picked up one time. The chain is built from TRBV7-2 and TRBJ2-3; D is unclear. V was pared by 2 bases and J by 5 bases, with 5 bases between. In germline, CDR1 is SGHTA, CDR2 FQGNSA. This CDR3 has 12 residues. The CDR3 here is CASSLWRDTQYF. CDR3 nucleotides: TGTGCCAGCAGCTTATGGAGAGATACGCAGTATTTT.

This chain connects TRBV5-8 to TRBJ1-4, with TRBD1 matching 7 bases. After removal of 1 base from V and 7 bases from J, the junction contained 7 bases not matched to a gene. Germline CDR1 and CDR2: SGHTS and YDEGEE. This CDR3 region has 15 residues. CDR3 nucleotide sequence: TGTGCCAGCAGCTTGATGGGACAGTTGAGTGAAAAACTGTTTTTT. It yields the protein CASSLMGQLSEKLFF.

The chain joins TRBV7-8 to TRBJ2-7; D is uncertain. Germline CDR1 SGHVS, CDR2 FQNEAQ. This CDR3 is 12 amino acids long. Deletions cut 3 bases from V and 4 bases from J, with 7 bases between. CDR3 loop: CASSFSRYEQYF. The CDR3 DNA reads TGTGCCAGCAGCTTCAGTCGGTACGAGCAGTACTTC.

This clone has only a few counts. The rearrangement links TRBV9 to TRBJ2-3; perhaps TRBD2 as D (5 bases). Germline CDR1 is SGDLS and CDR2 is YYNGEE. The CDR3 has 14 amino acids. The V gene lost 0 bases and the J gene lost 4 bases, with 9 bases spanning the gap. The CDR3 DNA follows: TGTGCCAGCAGCGTAGGTGGGAGCTCAGATACGCAGTATTTT. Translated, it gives CASSVGGSSDTQYF.

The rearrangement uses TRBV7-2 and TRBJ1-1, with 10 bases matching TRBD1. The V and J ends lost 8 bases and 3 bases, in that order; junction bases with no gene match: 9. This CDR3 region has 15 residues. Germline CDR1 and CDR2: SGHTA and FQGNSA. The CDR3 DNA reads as TGTGCCAGCTGCTGGACAGGGGGGCGATACACTGAAGCTTTCTTT. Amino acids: CASCWTGGRYTEAFF.

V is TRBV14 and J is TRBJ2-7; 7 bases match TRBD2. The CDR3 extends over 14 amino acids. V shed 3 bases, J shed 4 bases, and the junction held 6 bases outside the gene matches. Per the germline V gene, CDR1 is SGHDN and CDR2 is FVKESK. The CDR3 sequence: CASSQGGIWYEQYF. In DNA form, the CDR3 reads TGTGCCAGCAGCCAGGGAGGGATCTGGTACGAGCAGTACTTC. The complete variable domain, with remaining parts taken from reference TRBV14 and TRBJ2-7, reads EAGVTQFPSHSVIEKGQTVTLRCDPISGHDNLYWYRRVMGKEIKFLLHFVKESKQDESGMPNNRFLAERTGGTYSTLKVQPAELEDSGVYFCASSQGGIWYEQYFGPGTRLTVT.

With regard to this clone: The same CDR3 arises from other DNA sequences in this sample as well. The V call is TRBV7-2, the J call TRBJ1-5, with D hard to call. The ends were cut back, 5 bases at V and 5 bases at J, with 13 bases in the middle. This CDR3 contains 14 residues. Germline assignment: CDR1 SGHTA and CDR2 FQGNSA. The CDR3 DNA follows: TGTGCCAGCAGCCCTTGGACGGCGGATCAGCCCCAGCATTTT. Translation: CASSPWTADQPQHF.

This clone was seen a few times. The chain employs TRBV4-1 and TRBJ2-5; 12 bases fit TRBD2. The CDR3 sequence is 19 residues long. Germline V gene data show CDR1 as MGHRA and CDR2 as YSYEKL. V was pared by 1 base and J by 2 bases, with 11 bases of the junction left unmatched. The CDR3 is CASSQGSSGRARWQETQYF. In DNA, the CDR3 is TGCGCCAGCAGCCAAGGCTCTAGCGGGAGGGCCAGGTGGCAAGAGACCCAGTACTTC.

The CDR3: CASSVFSGTGSGGYTF. DNA for the CDR3: TGTGCCAGCAGTGTGTTCTCCGGGACAGGCTCCGGAGGTTACACCTTC. J is TRBJ1-2 and V is TRBV2, with 8 positions matching TRBD1. After removal of 4 bases from V and 11 bases from J, the junction contained 18 bases not matched to a gene. CDR1 and CDR2 from the germline V gene are SNHLY and FYNNEI. This CDR3 spans 16 amino acids.